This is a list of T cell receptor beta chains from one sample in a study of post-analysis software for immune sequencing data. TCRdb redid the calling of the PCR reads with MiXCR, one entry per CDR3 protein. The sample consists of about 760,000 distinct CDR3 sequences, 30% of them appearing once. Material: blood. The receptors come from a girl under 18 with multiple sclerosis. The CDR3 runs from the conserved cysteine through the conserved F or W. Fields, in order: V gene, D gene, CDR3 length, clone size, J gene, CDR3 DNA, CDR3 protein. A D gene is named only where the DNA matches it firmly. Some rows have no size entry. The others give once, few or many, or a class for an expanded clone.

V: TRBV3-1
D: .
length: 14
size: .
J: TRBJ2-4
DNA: TGTGCCAGCAGCGTCAGGGCTACCGACAATGAGCAGTACTTC
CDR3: CASSVRATDNEQYF

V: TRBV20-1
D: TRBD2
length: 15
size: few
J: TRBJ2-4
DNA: TGCAGTGCTAGCGGCGCGGGAGGAGCCAAAAACATTCAGTACTTC
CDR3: CSASGAGGAKNIQYF

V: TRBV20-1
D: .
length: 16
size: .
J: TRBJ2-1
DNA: TGCAGTGCTAGAGATGGAGGGGGCCTCTCTACAAATGAGCAGTTCTTC
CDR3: CSARDGGGLSTNEQFF

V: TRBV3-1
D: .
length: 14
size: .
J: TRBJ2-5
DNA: TGTGCCAGCAGCCACCGGGACGGGGGAGAGACCCAGTACTTC
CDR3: CASSHRDGGETQYF

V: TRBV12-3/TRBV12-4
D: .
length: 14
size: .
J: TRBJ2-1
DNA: TGTGCCAGCAGTTTGTTGGACCCGGGGGATGAGCAGTTCTTC
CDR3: CASSLLDPGDEQFF

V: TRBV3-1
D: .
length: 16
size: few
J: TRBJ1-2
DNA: TGTGCCAGCAGCCAAGGTGGTTCCCTACACCTTGCTGGCTACACCTTC
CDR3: CASSQGGSLHLAGYTF

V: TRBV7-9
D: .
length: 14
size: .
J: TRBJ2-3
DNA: TGTGCCAGCAGCTTAGCGCGCGAGTCGGATACGCAGTATTTT
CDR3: CASSLARESDTQYF

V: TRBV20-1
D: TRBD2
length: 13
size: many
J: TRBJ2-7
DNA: TGCAGTGCCAGACTTAGCGGGAGGCTCGAGCAGTACTTC
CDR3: CSARLSGRLEQYF

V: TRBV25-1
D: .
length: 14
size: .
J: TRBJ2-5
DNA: TGTGCCAGCAGTGAATATGGGGAATTGGGGACCCAGTACTTC
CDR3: CASSEYGELGTQYF

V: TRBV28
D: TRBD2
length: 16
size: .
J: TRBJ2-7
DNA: TGTGCCAGCAGTTTTCTGGCGGGAGCGGGGGATTACGAGCAGTACTTC
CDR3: CASSFLAGAGDYEQYF

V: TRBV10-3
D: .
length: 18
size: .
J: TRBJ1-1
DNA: TGTGCCATCAGTATGAGCGGATTTGGCGACAGCCAGAACACTGAAGCTTTCTTT
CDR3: CAISMSGFGDSQNTEAFF

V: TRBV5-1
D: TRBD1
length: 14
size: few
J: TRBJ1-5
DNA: TGCGCCAGCAGCTTCGGACAGGACAATCAGCCCCAGCATTTT
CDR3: CASSFGQDNQPQHF

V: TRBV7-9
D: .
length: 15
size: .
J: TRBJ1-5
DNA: TGTGCCAGCAAAGACGGGACTCATAGCAATCAGCCCCAGCATTTT
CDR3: CASKDGTHSNQPQHF

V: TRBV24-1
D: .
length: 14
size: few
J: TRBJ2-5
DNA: TGTGCCACCAGTGATTTGTATGGGGGCGAGACCCAGTACTTC
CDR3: CATSDLYGGETQYF

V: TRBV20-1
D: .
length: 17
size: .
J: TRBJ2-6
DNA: TGCAGTGCTGGCCGGGACAGCGGGCCCGCTGGGGCCAACGTCCTGACTTTC
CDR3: CSAGRDSGPAGANVLTF

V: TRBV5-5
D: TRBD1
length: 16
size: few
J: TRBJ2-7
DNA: TGTGCCAGCAGCTTGGCTCCGGGACAGGGGGTGCACGAGCAGTACTTC
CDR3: CASSLAPGQGVHEQYF

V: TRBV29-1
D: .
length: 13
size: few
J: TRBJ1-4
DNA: TGCAGCGTTGCTAGGGGTATGGATGAAAAACTGTTTTTT
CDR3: CSVARGMDEKLFF

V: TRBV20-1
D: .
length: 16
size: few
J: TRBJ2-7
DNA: TGCAGTGCTCGACGATGGATGGGCGGGACTTCCTACGAGCAGTACTTC
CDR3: CSARRWMGGTSYEQYF

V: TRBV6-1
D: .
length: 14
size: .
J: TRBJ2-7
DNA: TGTACCAGCAGGGGTGTGGTTAGGGCTGGAGAGCAGTACTTC
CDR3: CTSRGVVRAGEQYF

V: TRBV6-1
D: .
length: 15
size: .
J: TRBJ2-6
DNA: TGTGCCAGCAGTGAGGGGGCGGGAGGGGCCAACGTCCTGACTTTC
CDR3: CASSEGAGGANVLTF

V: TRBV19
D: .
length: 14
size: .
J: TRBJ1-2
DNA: TGTGCCAGTAGTGCGGGGATGGGGGTGACTGGCTACACCTTC
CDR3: CASSAGMGVTGYTF

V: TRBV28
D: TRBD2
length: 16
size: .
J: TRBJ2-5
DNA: TGTGCCAGCAGTCTGGCGACTAGCGGGTCAGAGAAGACCCAGTACTTC
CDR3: CASSLATSGSEKTQYF

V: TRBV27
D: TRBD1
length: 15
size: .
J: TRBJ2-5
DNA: TGTGCCAGCAAAGAGCATGAGGGGGCGTTAGAGACCCAGTACTTC
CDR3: CASKEHEGALETQYF

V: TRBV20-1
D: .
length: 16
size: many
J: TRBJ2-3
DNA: TGCAGTGCTAGTAGGTCCGACCGCCTTAGCACAGATACGCAGTATTTT
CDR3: CSASRSDRLSTDTQYF

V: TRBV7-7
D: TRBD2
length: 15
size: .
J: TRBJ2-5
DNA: TGTGCCAGCAGCCCACGACGGGGTAGCGGGGGGACCCAGTACTTC
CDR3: CASSPRRGSGGTQYF

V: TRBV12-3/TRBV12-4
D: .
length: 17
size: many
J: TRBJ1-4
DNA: TGTGCCAGCAGTTTTGGGGCATCTGGTCAAGCTAATGAAAAACTGTTTTTT
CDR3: CASSFGASGQANEKLFF

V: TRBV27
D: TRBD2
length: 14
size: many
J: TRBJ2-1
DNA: TGTGCCAGCGGGGGACTAGCGGGAGCCAATGAGCAGTTCTTC
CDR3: CASGGLAGANEQFF

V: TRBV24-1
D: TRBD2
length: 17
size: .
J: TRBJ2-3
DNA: TGTGCCACCAGTGATTCGACTAGCGGGGTCGCACCAGATACGCAGTATTTT
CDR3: CATSDSTSGVAPDTQYF

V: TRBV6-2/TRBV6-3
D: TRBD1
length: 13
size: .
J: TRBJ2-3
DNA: TGTGCCACCACGGGACAGGGGGGAGATACGCAGTATTTT
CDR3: CATTGQGGDTQYF

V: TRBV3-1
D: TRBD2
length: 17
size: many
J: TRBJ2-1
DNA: TGTGCCAGCAGCCAAGATACCCACAGCGGGGTTTACAATGAGCAGTTCTTC
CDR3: CASSQDTHSGVYNEQFF

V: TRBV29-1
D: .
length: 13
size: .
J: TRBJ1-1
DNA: TGCAGCGTGGCCGGGGGAGAGAACACTGAAGCTTTCTTT
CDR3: CSVAGGENTEAFF

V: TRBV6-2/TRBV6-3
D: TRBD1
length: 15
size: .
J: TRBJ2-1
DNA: TGTGCCAGCAGACCCGGGACAGGGATCTTCAATGAGCAGTTCTTC
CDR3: CASRPGTGIFNEQFF

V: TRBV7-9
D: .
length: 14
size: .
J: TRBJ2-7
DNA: TGTGCCAGCAGCGACACCGGGACTCTAAACCCGGGGTACTTC
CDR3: CASSDTGTLNPGYF

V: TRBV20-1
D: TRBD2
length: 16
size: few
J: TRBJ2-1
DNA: TGCAGTGCTAGAGATAGGGCAGGGCCTTTGGGGGGGGAGCAGTTCTTC
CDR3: CSARDRAGPLGGEQFF

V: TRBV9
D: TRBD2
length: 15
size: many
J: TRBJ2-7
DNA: TGTGCCAGCTCCGGGGGGACTAGCGGCTCCTACGAGCAGTACTTC
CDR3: CASSGGTSGSYEQYF

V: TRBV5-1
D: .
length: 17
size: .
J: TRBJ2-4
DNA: TGCGCCAGCAGCTTGGACTCATTCGCCCTGGGGGAAAACATTCAGTACTTC
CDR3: CASSLDSFALGENIQYF

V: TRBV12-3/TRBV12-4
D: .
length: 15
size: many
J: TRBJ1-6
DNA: TGTGCCAGCAGCCGAGGACCGGGTGGTAATTCACCCCTCCACTTT
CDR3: CASSRGPGGNSPLHF

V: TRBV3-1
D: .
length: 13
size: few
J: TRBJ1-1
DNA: TGTGCCAGCAGCCAAGGACGGGAGACTGAAGCTTTCTTT
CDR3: CASSQGRETEAFF

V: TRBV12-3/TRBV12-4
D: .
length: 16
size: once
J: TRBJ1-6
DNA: TGTGCCAGCAGTCCCTCCGGGGGACGGCTTAATTCACCCCTCCACTTT
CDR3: CASSPSGGRLNSPLHF

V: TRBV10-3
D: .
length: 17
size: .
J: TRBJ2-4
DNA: TGTGCCATCAGTGAGTCGTTGGCTGATGGGGGCAAAAACATTCAGTACTTC
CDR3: CAISESLADGGKNIQYF

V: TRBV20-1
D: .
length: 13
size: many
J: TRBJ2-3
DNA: TGCAGTGCTCTGCGGGACGAACCGGATACGCAGTATTTT
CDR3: CSALRDEPDTQYF

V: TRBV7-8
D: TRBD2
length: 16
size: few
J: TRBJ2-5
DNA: TGTGCCAGCAGCCCGGGGACTAGCGGCTACCAAGAGACCCAGTACTTC
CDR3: CASSPGTSGYQETQYF

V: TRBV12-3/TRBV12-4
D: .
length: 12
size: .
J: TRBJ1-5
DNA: TGTGCCAGCAGCCTATCCGATCAGCCCCAGCATTTT
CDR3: CASSLSDQPQHF

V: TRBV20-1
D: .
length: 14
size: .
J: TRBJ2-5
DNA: TGCAGTGCTAGAGATTGGGGCCGGCTAGAGACCCAGTACTTC
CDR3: CSARDWGRLETQYF

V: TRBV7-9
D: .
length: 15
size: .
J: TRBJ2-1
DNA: TGTGCCAGCAGCCCCCGGGCCTGGGCAGACAATGAGCAGTTCTTC
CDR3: CASSPRAWADNEQFF

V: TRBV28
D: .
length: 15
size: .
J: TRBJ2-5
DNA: TGTGCCAGCAGTCTCGCCGGACTTTGGGAAGAGACCCAGTACTTC
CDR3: CASSLAGLWEETQYF

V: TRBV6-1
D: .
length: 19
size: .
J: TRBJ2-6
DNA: TGTGCCAGCAGTGAAGCGCTTCGGGTCGTCCCCTCTGGGGCCAACGTCCTGACTTTC
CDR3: CASSEALRVVPSGANVLTF